Below, 5 T cell receptor beta chains from the same sample are listed, as sequenced in a study of T-cell memory formation after mild COVID-19 (TCRdb year 2021). The receptor library was made with 5' RACE. The data were produced on an Illumina NovaSeq 6000. Clones were called with MiXCR by TCRdb after fastp trimmed the public reads at Q25, and only in-frame beta chains were retained. Rows are combined by CDR3 protein, so each entry shows the most common genes and DNA. The sample contains 450,000 to 650,000 distinct CDR3 sequences, less than 25% of them found a single time. The top ten clones comprise about 8.7% of the sample. The sample comprised PBMCs or a T cell subset sorted from them (not recorded which). These receptors originate from an adult woman who had mild COVID-19 (a few samples of this study predate the infection). The sample titles of this study are shuffled in the database, so cell type and time point are left out; the donor was told from shared clones.

The chain links TRBV28 to TRBJ1-5; D is perhaps TRBD1 (5 bases). The germline V gene encodes CDR1 MDHEN and CDR2 SYDVKM. Trimming cost V 2 bases and J 1 base, with 15 bases left between them. This CDR3 comprises 17 residues. CDR3 coding DNA: TGTGCCAGCAGTTTAGTCGTTGGACACCGAAGCAATCAGCCCCAGCATTTT. Its protein is CASSLVVGHRSNQPQHF.

The rearrangement joins TRBV9 to TRBJ2-3; the D gene could be TRBD1 or TRBD2 (5 bases each). Deletions cut 1 base from V and 2 bases from J, with 14 bases between. Germline CDR1 and CDR2: SGDLS and YYNGEE. This CDR3 comprises 16 residues. CDR3 protein: CASSVRLGDSTDTQYF. Written as DNA, the CDR3 is TGTGCCAGCAGCGTACGTTTGGGGGATTCCACAGATACGCAGTATTTT.

This clonotype has more than one count but fewer than ten. The genes are TRBV5-6 and TRBJ2-7; D is possibly TRBD2 (6 bases). V lost 2 bases and J 5 bases, leaving 14 bases between the germline ends. This CDR3 has 14 residues. CDR1 and CDR2 from the germline V gene are SGHDT and YYEEEE. CDR3 sequence: CASSFGTPGDEQYF. The CDR3 DNA reads as TGTGCCAGCAGCTTCGGGACGCCGGGGGACGAGCAGTACTTC.

This clonotype was counted a few times. This chain joins TRBV20-1 and TRBJ2-3; D is possibly TRBD2 (5 bases). Trimming removed 1 base at V and 1 base at J, with 15 bases between. Per germline, CDR1 DFQATT and CDR2 SNEGSKA (reference sequence). The CDR3 has 16 amino acids. The CDR3: CSARVQEGLRTDTQYF. The CDR3 coding sequence is TGCAGTGCTAGAGTCCAAGAGGGATTGCGCACAGATACGCAGTATTTT.

The chain has TRBV20-1 and TRBJ1-2; perhaps TRBD1 as D (5 bases). Deletions cut 6 bases from V and 4 bases from J, with 18 bases between. Germline CDR1 reads DFQATT; CDR2 reads SNEGSKA (reference sequence). The CDR3 totals 14 residues. DNA of the CDR3: TGCAGTGCCCGACCAGGGCCAAATTCCTATGGCTACACCTTC. Translation: CSARPGPNSYGYTF.